This TCR beta chain was sequenced during a study of shared clonotypes between healthy human individuals. Study context: Researchers drew samples from two women and a few men aged 18 to 49. Overall study results and limits: Compared with clonotypes that all four donors shared, non-shared clonotypes had lower generation probabilities.

All donors qualified as healthy HIV-negative adults and had experienced no recent acute infections or vaccinations. Each donor was a Caucasian adult residing in Nashville, Tennessee. In this sample, this clone turned up once. Its antigen is unidentified. Clones were sequenced by immunoSEQ multiplex PCR, and TCRdb holds only the in-frame ones, with some missing. The sample consists of 600,000 to 750,000 clones, around 70% of them appearing once. The V gene lost 6 bases and the J gene lost 0 bases, with 12 bases spanning the gap. The CDR3 runs to 15 residues. The germline V gene encodes CDR1 LNHDA and CDR2 SQIVND (reference sequence).

This chain uses TRBV19 with TRBJ1-5; weak D call: TRBD1 (6 bases). This clonotype was sampled from a woman under 40 in good health. The specimen sequenced was memory CD4+ T cells sorted from blood. This sample's subset: CD45RA-negative fraction. CDR3 protein: CASRRTVNSNQPQHF. CDR3 nucleotides: TGTGCCAGTAGACGGACAGTAAATAGCAATCAGCCCCAGCATTTT.